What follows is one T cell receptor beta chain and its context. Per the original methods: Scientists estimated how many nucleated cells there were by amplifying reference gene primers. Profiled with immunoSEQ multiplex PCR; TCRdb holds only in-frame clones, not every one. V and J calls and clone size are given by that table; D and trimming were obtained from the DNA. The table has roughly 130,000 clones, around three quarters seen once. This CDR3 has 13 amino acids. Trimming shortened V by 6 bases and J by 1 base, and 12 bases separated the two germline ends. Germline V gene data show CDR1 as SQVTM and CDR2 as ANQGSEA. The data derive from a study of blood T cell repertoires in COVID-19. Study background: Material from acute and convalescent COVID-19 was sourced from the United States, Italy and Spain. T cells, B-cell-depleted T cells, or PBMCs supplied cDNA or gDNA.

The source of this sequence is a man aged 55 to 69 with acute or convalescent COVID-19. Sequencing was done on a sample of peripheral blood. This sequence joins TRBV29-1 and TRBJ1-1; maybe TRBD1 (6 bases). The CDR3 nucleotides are TGCAGCGTAAGACAGGACCCGAACACTGAAGCTTTCTTT. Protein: CSVRQDPNTEAFF.